These 26 T cell receptor beta chains originate from one sample sequenced in a study of CXCR3-negative and CXCR3-positive naive CD8 T cells. General observations from the study: Hydrophobicity of TRB CDR3s was greater in CXCR3-positive naive cells than in CXCR3-negative naive cells.

For these TCRs, the target antigens are not known. With UMI labels, 5' RACE was used to prepare the TRB cDNA libraries. TCRdb re-analyzed the 5' RACE reads; it lists each CDR3 protein once, without DNA. The repertoire table contains some 68,000 distinct CDR3 sequences. The sequencing input was naive CXCR3+ CD8+ T cells from blood. Subset reported: CD45RO-CCR7+CD27+CD95- naive CD8+ T cells expressing CXCR3 (TNR3+). These receptors were obtained from a human donor in good health. Some clones in this sample may be carry-over from other donors' samples.

The chain employs TRBV7-6 and TRBJ1-4. Germline assignment: CDR1 SGHVS and CDR2 FNYEAQ. The CDR3 is 18 amino acids. The CDR3 region is CASSLEEGTSGTNEKLFF. The whole variable domain, filled in from reference TRBV7-6 and TRBJ1-4, reads GAGVSQSPRYKVTKRGQDVALRCDPISGHVSLYWYRQALGQGPEFLTYFNYEAQQDKSGLPNDRFSAERPEGSISTLTIQRTEQRDSAMYRCASSLEEGTSGTNEKLFFGSGTQLSVL.

The rearrangement uses TRBV7-2 and TRBJ1-6; absent DNA, TCRdb's TRBD1 call cannot be checked. The CDR3 covers 13 residues. Germline assignment: CDR1 SGHTA and CDR2 FQGNSA. This CDR3 is CASTSPRERALHF.

The chain carries TRBV20-1 and TRBJ1-1. Germline V gene lookup returns CDR1 DFQATT and CDR2 SNEGSKA (reference sequence). The CDR3 consists of 18 residues. The CDR3 sequence: CSARGERPPVSRGTEAFF.

This chain's CDR3 is CASSFRSGGGYEQYF. The V call is TRBV27, the J call TRBJ2-7; TCRdb proposes TRBD2, but this gene call is untestable without DNA. The CDR3 spans 15 residues. The germline V gene has CDR1 MNHEY and CDR2 SMNVEV (reference sequence).

This sequence joins TRBV7-9 and TRBJ2-1; TCRdb lists TRBD1, though no DNA is available to test this call. This CDR3 region has 15 residues. Per germline, CDR1 SEHNR and CDR2 FQNEAQ (reference sequence). CDR3 amino acids: CASSPPGGGTGEQFF.

The rearrangement links TRBV6-5 to TRBJ2-1; TCRdb's D gene call, TRBD1, goes unchecked for lack of DNA. The CDR3 runs to 13 residues. Germline V gives CDR1 MNHEY, CDR2 SVGAGI. CDR3 protein: CASSLGGVNEQFF.

V and J are TRBV29-1 and TRBJ2-7; TCRdb's D gene call, TRBD1, goes unchecked for lack of DNA. Germline CDR1 reads SQVTM; CDR2 reads ANQGSEA. The CDR3 consists of 14 residues. This CDR3 reads CSVESPGVSYEQYF.

V usage is TRBV7-2 and J usage is TRBJ2-1. The germline V gene has CDR1 SGHTA and CDR2 FQGNSA. The CDR3 totals 12 residues. CDR3 sequence reads: CATDPPDNEQFF.

The rearrangement uses TRBV20-1 and TRBJ2-1; TCRdb returns TRBD2, unconfirmable since there is no DNA. Germline CDR1 is DFQATT and CDR2 is SNEGSKA (reference sequence). The CDR3 is 20 amino acids. This chain's CDR3 is CSARDSASGGILTSYNEQFF.

The genes are TRBV4-3 and TRBJ2-1. The CDR3 sequence is 17 residues long. Germline-derived CDR1 and CDR2 are LGHNA and YSLEER. CDR3 region: CASSPYGDLSSYNEQFF.

The CDR3 sequence is CSVSGDSGGTNEKLFF. The V call is TRBV29-1, the J call TRBJ1-4. CDR1 is SQVTM and CDR2 is ANQGSEA in the germline V gene. The CDR3 spans 16 residues.

The chain links TRBV5-6 to TRBJ2-1; as DNA is missing, the TRBD1 call by TCRdb cannot be tested. The length of the CDR3 is 14 residues. Germline V lookup: CDR1 SGHDT, CDR2 YYEEEE. CDR3 loop: CASSFGRSGNEQFF.

The V gene is TRBV20-1, the J gene TRBJ2-1; the TCRdb call, TRBD1, lacks DNA for checking. Germline assignment: CDR1 DFQATT and CDR2 SNEGSKA (reference sequence). This CDR3 comprises 14 residues. The CDR3 sequence: CSARDSRVHNEQFF.

The chain combines TRBV7-8 with TRBJ2-3; TCRdb calls TRBD2, which cannot be checked without DNA. The V gene's germline CDR1 is SGHVS and CDR2 FQNEAQ. This CDR3 contains 17 residues. The CDR3 sequence: CASSLAAIAGGRNTQYF.

The V and J genes are TRBV6-1 and TRBJ2-2. Looked up from germline, CDR1 is MNHNS and CDR2 is SASEGT. The CDR3 is made up of 17 amino acids. The chain's CDR3 is CASSEAKGYTNTGELFF.

J is TRBJ2-7 and V is TRBV29-1; there is no DNA to check the TCRdb D call of TRBD2. The germline V gene has CDR1 SQVTM and CDR2 ANQGSEA. This CDR3 region has 14 residues. This chain's CDR3 is CSVRAPYKSYEQYF.

The chain carries TRBV4-3 and TRBJ2-1; TCRdb outputs TRBD2, but without DNA this stays unchecked. The germline V gene has CDR1 LGHNA and CDR2 YSLEER. The CDR3 is made up of 15 amino acids. CDR3 protein: CASSQVQLAGNEQFF.

The rearrangement links TRBV4-3 to TRBJ2-7; TCRdb proposes TRBD1, but this gene call is untestable without DNA. Germline CDR1 reads LGHNA; CDR2 reads YSLEER. This CDR3 is built from 17 residues. Here the CDR3 reads CASSPHWTGQGFYEQYF.

The J gene is TRBJ2-5, the V gene TRBV14; without DNA, the TCRdb call of TRBD2 cannot be checked. This CDR3 contains 16 residues. From germline, CDR1 is SGHDN and CDR2 FVKESK. CDR3 residues: CASSQLAGGRRETQYF.

The chain recombines TRBV5-1 with TRBJ1-2; TCRdb names TRBD1, which stays unverified in the absence of DNA. CDR1 is SGHRS, CDR2 YFSETQ, per germline. The length of the CDR3 is 17 residues. CDR3 sequence: CASSATGTGGVNYGYTF.

V usage is TRBV7-6 and J usage is TRBJ1-5; TCRdb reports TRBD1, a call that lacks DNA to check it against. This CDR3 has 15 residues. Germline V gene lookup returns CDR1 SGHVS and CDR2 FNYEAQ. The CDR3 sequence is CASSLAGQANQPQHF.

The V gene is TRBV5-6, the J gene TRBJ2-2; the D call of TRBD1 rests on TCRdb alone, since no DNA is present to check it. Germline lookup yields CDR1 SGHDT and CDR2 YYEEEE. The CDR3 consists of 14 residues. The CDR3 sequence is CASRDLTGAGELFF. Using reference TRBV5-6 and TRBJ2-2 for the parts outside the CDR3, the full variable domain is DAGVTQSPTHLIKTRGQQVTLRCSPKSGHDTVSWYQQALGQGPQFIFQYYEEEERQRGNFPDRFSGHQFPNYSSELNVNALLLGDSALYLCASRDLTGAGELFFGEGSRLTVL.

The genes are TRBV20-1 and TRBJ1-1. The germline gives CDR1 DFQATT, CDR2 SNEGSKA (reference sequence). This CDR3 is 12 amino acids long. The CDR3 is CSASHRNTEAFF.

The chain couples TRBV6-2 or TRBV6-3 to TRBJ2-4; TCRdb picks TRBD2, but there is no DNA to check that call. CDR1 is MNHEY and CDR2 is SVGEGT in the germline V gene. The CDR3 contains 17 residues. Here the CDR3 reads CASRDLISGGAENIQYF.

The chain joins TRBV7-6 to TRBJ2-1. The CDR3 totals 17 residues. Germline V gives CDR1 SGHVS, CDR2 FNYEAQ. The CDR3 loop is CASRLAVKAGPYNEQFF.

The V call is TRBV29-1, the J call TRBJ1-2; without DNA, the TCRdb call of TRBD1 cannot be checked. The length of the CDR3 is 15 residues. The V gene's germline CDR1 is SQVTM and CDR2 ANQGSEA. CDR3 loop: CSVDLRGQGLKGYTF. The variable domain in full, with the rest retrieved from reference TRBV29-1 and TRBJ1-2, is SAVISQKPSRDICQRGTSLTIQCQVDSQVTMMFWYRQQPGQSLTLIATANQGSEATYESGFVIDKFPISRPNLTFSTLTVSNMSPEDSSIYLCSVDLRGQGLKGYTFGSGTRLTVV.